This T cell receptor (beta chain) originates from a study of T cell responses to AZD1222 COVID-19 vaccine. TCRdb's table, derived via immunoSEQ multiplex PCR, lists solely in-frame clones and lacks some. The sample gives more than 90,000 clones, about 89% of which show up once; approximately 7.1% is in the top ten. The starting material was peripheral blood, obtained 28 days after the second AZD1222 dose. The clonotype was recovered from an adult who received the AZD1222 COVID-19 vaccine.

CDR3 coding DNA: TGTGCCAGCAGTTACCTGACTAGCGGAAGCACAGATACGCAGTATTTT. This encodes CASSYLTSGSTDTQYF. The chain combines TRBV6-5 with TRBJ2-3; 9 nucleotides align to TRBD2. V was clipped by 2 bases and J by 0 bases; unmatched bases: 3. This CDR3 is built from 16 residues. CDR1 MNHEY and CDR2 SVGAGI come from the germline V gene.